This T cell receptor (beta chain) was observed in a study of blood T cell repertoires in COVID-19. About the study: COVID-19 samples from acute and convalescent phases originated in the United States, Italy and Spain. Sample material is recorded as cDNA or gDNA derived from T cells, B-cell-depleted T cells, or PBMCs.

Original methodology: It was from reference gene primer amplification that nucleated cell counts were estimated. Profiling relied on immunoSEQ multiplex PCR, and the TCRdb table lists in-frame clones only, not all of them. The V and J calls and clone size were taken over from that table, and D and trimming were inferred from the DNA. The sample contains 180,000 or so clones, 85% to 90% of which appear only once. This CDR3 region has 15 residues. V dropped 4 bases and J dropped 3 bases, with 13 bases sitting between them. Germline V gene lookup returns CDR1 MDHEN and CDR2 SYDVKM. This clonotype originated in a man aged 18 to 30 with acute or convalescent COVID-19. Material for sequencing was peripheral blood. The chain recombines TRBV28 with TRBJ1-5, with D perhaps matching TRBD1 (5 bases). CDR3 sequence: CASSSTPGLNQPQHF. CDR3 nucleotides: TGTGCCAGCAGTTCTACTCCGGGACTCAATCAGCCCCAGCATTTT. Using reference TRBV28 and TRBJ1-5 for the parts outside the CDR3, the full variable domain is DVKVTQSSRYLVKRTGEKVFLECVQDMDHENMFWYRQDPGLGLRLIYFSYDVKMKEKGDIPEGYSVSREKKERFSLILESASTNQTSMYLCASSSTPGLNQPQHFGDGTRLSIL.